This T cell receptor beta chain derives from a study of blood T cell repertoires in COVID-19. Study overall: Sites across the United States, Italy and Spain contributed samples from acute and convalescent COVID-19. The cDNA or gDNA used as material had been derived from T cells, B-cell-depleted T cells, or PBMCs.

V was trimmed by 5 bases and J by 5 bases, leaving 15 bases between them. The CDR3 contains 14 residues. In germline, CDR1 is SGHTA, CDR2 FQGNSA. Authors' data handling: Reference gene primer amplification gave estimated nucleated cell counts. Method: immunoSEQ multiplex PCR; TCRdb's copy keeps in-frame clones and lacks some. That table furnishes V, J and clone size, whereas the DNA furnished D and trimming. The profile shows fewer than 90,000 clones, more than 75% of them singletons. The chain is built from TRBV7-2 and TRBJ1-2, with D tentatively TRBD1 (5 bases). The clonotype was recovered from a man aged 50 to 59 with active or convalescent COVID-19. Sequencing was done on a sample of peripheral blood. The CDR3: CASSPPGLIYGYTF. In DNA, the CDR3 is TGTGCCAGCAGCCCTCCGGGACTCATATATGGCTACACCTTC.